The 2 T cell receptor beta chains presented below share a single source sample, sequenced in a study of cytomegalovirus exposure and HLA in healthy donors (TCRdb year 2017). Library preparation used the immunoSEQ multiplex PCR assay. For the multiplex PCR, a mixture combining 60 forward primers for TCR Vbeta segments and 13 reverse primers for TCR Jbeta segments was used. TCRdb took over this immuneACCESS table, retaining in-frame rearrangements with V and J assigned. Such tables are incomplete; in checked studies, under half of the missing clones stem from an unresolved V gene, and the remainder is unexplained. Here the sample has 50,000 to 60,000 clones; 78% occur a single time. Approximately 1.5% of the sample comes from the top ten. The specimen sequenced was PBMCs. The receptors here all came from a female donor in good health and CMV-seronegative.

This sequence joins TRBV27 and TRBJ2-3; the match to TRBD2 covers 13 bases. The CDR3 consists of 14 residues. V trimming: 4 bases; J trimming: 13 bases; junction bases outside the gene matches: 8. CDR1 is MNHEY, CDR2 SMNVEV, per germline (reference sequence). This CDR3 is CASSYGLAGDREYF. In DNA form, the CDR3 reads TGTGCCAGCAGTTATGGACTAGCGGGGGATAGGGAGTATTTT.

CDR3 loop: CASSQVWGQNGYTF. The CDR3 DNA reads TGTGCCAGCAGCCAAGTATGGGGCCAAAATGGCTACACCTTC. The V call is TRBV14, the J call TRBJ1-2; tentative D call: TRBD1 (5 bases). The V gene lost 1 base and the J gene lost 6 bases, with 12 bases spanning the gap. This CDR3 contains 14 residues. Germline V gene data show CDR1 as SGHDN and CDR2 as FVKESK.